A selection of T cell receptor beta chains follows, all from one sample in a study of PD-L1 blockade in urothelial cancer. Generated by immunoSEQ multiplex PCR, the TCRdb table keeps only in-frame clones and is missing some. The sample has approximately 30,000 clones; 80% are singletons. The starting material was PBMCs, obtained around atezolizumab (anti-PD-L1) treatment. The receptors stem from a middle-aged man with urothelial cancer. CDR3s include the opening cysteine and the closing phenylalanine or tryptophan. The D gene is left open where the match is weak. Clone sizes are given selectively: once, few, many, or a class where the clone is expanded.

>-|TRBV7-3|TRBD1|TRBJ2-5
CASSFQPGQVETQYF
TGTGCCAGCAGCTTCCAACCGGGACAGGTGGAGACCCAGTACTTC
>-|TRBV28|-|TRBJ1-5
CASRVGGIYSNQPQHF
TGTGCCAGCAGGGTAGGAGGAATTTACAGCAATCAGCCCCAGCATTTT
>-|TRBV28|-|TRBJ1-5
CASSFSGGLTQPQHF
TGTGCCAGCAGTTTTTCTGGGGGGTTGACTCAGCCCCAGCATTTT
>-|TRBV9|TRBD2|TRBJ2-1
CASSVLAGALNEQFF
TGTGCCAGCAGCGTACTAGCGGGAGCGCTCAATGAGCAGTTCTTC
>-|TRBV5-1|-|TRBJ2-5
CASSRDSQETQYF
TGCGCCAGCAGCCGCGACAGTCAAGAGACCCAGTACTTC
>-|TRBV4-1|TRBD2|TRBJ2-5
CASSQDGLAVYQETQYF
TGCGCCAGCAGCCAAGATGGGCTAGCGGTGTACCAAGAGACCCAGTACTTC
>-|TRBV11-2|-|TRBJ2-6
CASSPEVRGSSGANVLTF
TGTGCCAGCAGCCCGGAGGTTAGGGGGAGCTCTGGGGCCAACGTCCTGACTTTC
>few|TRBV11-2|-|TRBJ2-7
CASSKGQYEQYF
TGTGCCAGCAGCAAGGGACAATACGAGCAGTACTTC
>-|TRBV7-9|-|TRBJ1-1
CASSLRGLNTEAFF
TGTGCCAGCAGCTTAAGAGGGCTGAACACTGAAGCTTTCTTT
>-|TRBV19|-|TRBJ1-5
CASSIAFSNQPQHF
TGTGCCAGTAGTATAGCTTTTAGCAATCAGCCCCAGCATTTT
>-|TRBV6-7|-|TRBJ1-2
CASFTRRGAYGYTF
TGTGCCAGCTTTACCCGCCGGGGGGCCTATGGCTACACCTTC
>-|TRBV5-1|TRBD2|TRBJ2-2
CASSLGSGRLFTGDLFF
TGCGCCAGCAGCTTGGGAAGCGGGAGGCTTTTCACCGGGGATCTGTTTTTT
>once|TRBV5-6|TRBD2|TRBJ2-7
CASSLLAGGLYEQYF
TGTGCCAGCAGCTTGCTAGCGGGAGGGTTGTACGAGCAGTACTTC
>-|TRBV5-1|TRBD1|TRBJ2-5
CASSRDRAETQYF
TGCGCCAGCAGCCGGGACAGGGCTGAGACCCAGTACTTC
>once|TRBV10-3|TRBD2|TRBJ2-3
CAISRLAGGADTQYF
TGTGCCATCAGTAGGCTAGCGGGAGGCGCAGATACGCAGTATTTT
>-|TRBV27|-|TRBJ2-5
CASSVDLTETQYF
TGTGCCAGCAGTGTGGACTTGACGGAGACCCAGTACTTC
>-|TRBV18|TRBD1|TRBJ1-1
CASSPTGGVGTEAFF
TGTGCCAGCTCACCGACAGGGGGCGTCGGCACTGAAGCTTTCTTT
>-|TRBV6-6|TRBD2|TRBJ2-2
CASSYSGGQTGELFF
TGTGCCAGCAGTTACAGCGGGGGTCAAACCGGGGAGCTGTTTTTT
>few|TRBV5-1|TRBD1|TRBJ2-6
CASSFGAGGSGANVLTF
TGCGCCAGCAGCTTTGGGGCAGGGGGCTCTGGGGCCAACGTCCTGACTTTC
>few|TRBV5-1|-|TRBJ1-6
CASSRQDNSPLHF
TGCGCCAGCAGCCGGCAGGATAATTCACCCCTCCACTTT
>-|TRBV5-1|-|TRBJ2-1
CASSLDNPPNEQFF
TGCGCCAGCAGCTTGGACAATCCCCCCAATGAGCAGTTCTTC
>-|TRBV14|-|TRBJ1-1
CASSLDTNTEAFF
TGTGCCAGCAGCTTAGACACCAACACTGAAGCTTTCTTT
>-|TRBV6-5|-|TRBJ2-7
CASKTYYEQYF
TGTGCCAGCAAAACCTACTACGAGCAGTACTTC
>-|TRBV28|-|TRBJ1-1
CASYSITEAFF
TGTGCCAGCTACTCAATCACTGAAGCTTTCTTT
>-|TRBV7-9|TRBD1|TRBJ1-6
CASSPGQLNSPLHF
TGTGCCAGCAGCCCGGGACAGTTAAATTCACCCCTCCACTTT
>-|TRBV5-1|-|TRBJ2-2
CASSLRSRDNTGELFF
TGCGCCAGCAGCCTGAGGTCGCGGGATAACACCGGGGAGCTGTTTTTT